The 9 T cell receptor beta chains reported below all come from one sample, sequenced in a study of blood T cell repertoires in COVID-19. The data were produced by immunoSEQ multiplex PCR, yet TCRdb's version contains in-frame clones alone and is incomplete. This table holds 52,000 or so clones, less than 90% found once. Sequencing input: peripheral blood. These receptor sequences come from a human donor in a cohort sampled during active COVID-19.

CDR3 in amino acids: CASSLEGGPYEQYF. The CDR3 nucleotides read TGTGCCAGCAGCTTGGAGGGGGGGCCCTACGAGCAGTACTTC. The rearrangement links TRBV5-4 to TRBJ2-7, with a possible D match to TRBD2 (7 bases). CDR1 and CDR2 (germline): SGHNT, YYREEE (reference sequence). This CDR3 region has 14 residues. Trimming removed 0 bases at V and 2 bases at J, with 9 bases between.

The chain joins TRBV19 to TRBJ2-3, with TRBD2 identical over 10 bases. Trimming at V came to 7 bases and at J to 0 bases, leaving 7 bases not matched to a gene. The CDR3 spans 16 residues. Germline loops: CDR1 LNHDA, CDR2 SQIVND (reference sequence). The CDR3 spells CASTPWTSGSTDTQYF. As DNA, the CDR3 is TGTGCCAGTACCCCTTGGACTAGCGGCAGCACAGATACGCAGTATTTT.

V and J are TRBV28 and TRBJ1-2, with D maybe TRBD1 (5 bases). V dropped 2 bases and J dropped 6 bases, with 10 bases sitting between them. Germline V CDR1 and CDR2: MDHEN, SYDVKM. The CDR3 extends over 13 amino acids. In DNA form, the CDR3 reads TGTGCCAGCAGTTTAGGAGGGGTGAATGGCTACACCTTC. Translation: CASSLGGVNGYTF.

This clone was observed a few times. The chain recombines TRBV6-6 with TRBJ1-2, with D possibly matching TRBD1 (5 bases). The V gene's germline CDR1 is MNHNY and CDR2 SVGAGI (reference sequence). V was trimmed by 5 bases and J by 7 bases, leaving 14 bases between them. This CDR3 region has 13 residues. CDR3 DNA: TGTGCCAGCAGTAACCGGGGCGGGAGTGGCTACACCTTC. Translating it yields CASSNRGGSGYTF.

The chain couples TRBV9 to TRBJ2-1; weak D call: TRBD1 (6 bases). The V end lost 4 bases, the J end lost 4 bases, and 12 bases lay between the germline ends. Per germline, CDR1 SGDLS and CDR2 YYNGEE. The CDR3 spans 14 residues. The CDR3: CASSFGQSYNEQFF. The DNA of the CDR3 is TGTGCCAGCAGCTTCGGACAGAGTTACAATGAGCAGTTCTTC.

The chain is built from TRBV28 and TRBJ2-1; 9 nucleotides match TRBD2. J gave up 9 bases and V 4 bases, and 7 bases lay outside the gene matches. Germline V gene lookup returns CDR1 MDHEN and CDR2 SYDVKM. The CDR3 covers 14 residues. The CDR3 DNA is TGTGCCAGCAGTTCCGCGGGGGGGCATGGTGAGCAGTTCTTC. Translated: CASSSAGGHGEQFF.

CDR3 protein: CASSLSGTGLGAFF. For the CDR3, the DNA is TGTGCCAGCAGCTTAAGCGGAACGGGCTTGGGAGCTTTCTTT. The gene calls are TRBV7-9 and TRBJ1-1, with unresolved D. V lost 2 bases and J 10 bases, leaving 17 bases between the germline ends. This CDR3 contains 14 residues. Germline CDR1 is SEHNR and CDR2 is FQNEAQ (reference sequence). The variable domain in full, with the rest retrieved from reference TRBV7-9 and TRBJ1-1, is DTGVSQNPRHKITKRGQNVTFRCDPISEHNRLYWYRQTLGQGPEFLTYFQNEAQLEKSRLLSDRFSAERPKGSFSTLEIQRTEQGDSAMYLCASSLSGTGLGAFFGQGTRLTVV.

V and J are TRBV6-5 and TRBJ2-2; 11 bases agree with TRBD2. This CDR3 is built from 15 residues. CDR1 MNHEY and CDR2 SVGAGI come from the germline V gene. Trimming at V came to 5 bases and at J to 4 bases, leaving 3 bases not matched to a gene. The CDR3, as DNA: TGTGCCAGCAGTACTAGCGGGGGCGGCACCGGGGAGCTGTTTTTT. It codes for CASSTSGGGTGELFF.

V usage is TRBV5-1 and J usage is TRBJ1-2, with 7 bases aligning to TRBD1. CDR3 length: 13 residues. The germline gives CDR1 SGHRS, CDR2 YFSETQ. The J segment lost 4 bases and the V segment lost 4 bases, leaving 4 bases of the junction unmatched. The CDR3 DNA reads TGCGCCAGCAGCGCCACAGGGGTCTATGGCTACACCTTC. Its protein is CASSATGVYGYTF. The full variable domain, with the rest looked up from reference TRBV5-1 and TRBJ1-2, is KAGVTQTPRYLIKTRGQQVTLSCSPISGHRSVSWYQQTPGQGLQFLFEYFSETQRNKGNFPGRFSGRQFSNSRSEMNVSTLELGDSALYLCASSATGVYGYTFGSGTRLTVV.